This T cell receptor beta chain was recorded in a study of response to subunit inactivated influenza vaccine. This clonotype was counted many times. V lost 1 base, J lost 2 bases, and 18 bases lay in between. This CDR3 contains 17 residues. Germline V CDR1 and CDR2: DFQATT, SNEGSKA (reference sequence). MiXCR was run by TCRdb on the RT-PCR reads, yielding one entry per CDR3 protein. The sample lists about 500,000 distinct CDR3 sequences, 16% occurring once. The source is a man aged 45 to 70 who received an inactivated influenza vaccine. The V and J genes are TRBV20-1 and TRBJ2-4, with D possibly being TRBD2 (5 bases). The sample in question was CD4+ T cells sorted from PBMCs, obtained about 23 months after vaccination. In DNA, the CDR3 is TGCAGTGCTAGAGCGAGGGATCCTGGGGTGACCAAAAACATTCAGTACTTC. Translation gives CSARARDPGVTKNIQYF.